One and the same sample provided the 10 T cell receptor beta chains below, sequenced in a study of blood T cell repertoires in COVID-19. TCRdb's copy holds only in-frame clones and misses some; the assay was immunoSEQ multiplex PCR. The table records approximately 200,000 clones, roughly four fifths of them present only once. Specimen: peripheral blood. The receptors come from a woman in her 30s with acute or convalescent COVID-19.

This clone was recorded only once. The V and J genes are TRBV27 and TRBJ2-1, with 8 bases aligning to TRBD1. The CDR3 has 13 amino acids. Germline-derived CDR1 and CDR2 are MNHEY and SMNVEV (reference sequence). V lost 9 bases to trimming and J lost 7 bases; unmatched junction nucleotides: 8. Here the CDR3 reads CASARDRRNEQFF. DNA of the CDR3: TGTGCCAGTGCCCGGGACAGGCGTAATGAGCAGTTCTTC.

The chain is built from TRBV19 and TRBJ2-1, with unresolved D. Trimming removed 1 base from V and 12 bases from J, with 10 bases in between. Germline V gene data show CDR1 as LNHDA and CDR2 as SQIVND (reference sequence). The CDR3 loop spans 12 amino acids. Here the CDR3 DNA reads TGTGCCAGTAGTATAGGTAGCCTAGGGCAGTTCTTC. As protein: CASSIGSLGQFF. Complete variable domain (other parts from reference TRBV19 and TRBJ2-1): DGGITQSPKYLFRKEGQNVTLSCEQNLNHDAMYWYRQDPGQGLRLIYYSQIVNDFQKGDIAEGYSVSREKKESFPLTVTSAQKNPTAFYLCASSIGSLGQFFGPGTRLTVL.

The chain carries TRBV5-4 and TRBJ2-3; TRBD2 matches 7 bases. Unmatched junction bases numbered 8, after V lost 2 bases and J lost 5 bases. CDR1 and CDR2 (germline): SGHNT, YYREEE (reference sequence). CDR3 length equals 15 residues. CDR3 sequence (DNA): TGTGCCAGCAGCTTATATGGGGGGGAGGGAGATACGCAGTATTTT. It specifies CASSLYGGEGDTQYF.

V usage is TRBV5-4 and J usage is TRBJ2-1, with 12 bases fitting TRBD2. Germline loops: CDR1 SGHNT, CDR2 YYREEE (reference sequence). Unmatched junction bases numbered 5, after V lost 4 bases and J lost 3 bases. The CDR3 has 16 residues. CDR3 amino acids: CASSEGTSGFYNEQFF. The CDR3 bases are TGTGCCAGCAGCGAGGGGACTAGCGGGTTCTACAATGAGCAGTTCTTC.

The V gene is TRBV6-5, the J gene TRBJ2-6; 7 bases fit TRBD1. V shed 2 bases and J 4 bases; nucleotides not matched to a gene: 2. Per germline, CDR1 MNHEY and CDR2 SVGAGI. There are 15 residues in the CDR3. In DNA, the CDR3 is TGTGCCAGCAGTTACACAGGGGTGGGGGCCAACGTCCTGACTTTC. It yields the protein CASSYTGVGANVLTF.

DNA for the CDR3: TGTGCCAGCAGTTTTAGTTCTGTTGGACATTCATTTAGGTACGAGCAGTACTTC. It translates to CASSFSSVGHSFRYEQYF. The chain is built from TRBV27 and TRBJ2-7; TRBD1 might be the D (5 bases). This CDR3 region has 18 residues. Trimming stripped 3 bases from V and 4 bases from J, with 25 bases between. Germline CDR1 reads MNHEY; CDR2 reads SMNVEV (reference sequence).

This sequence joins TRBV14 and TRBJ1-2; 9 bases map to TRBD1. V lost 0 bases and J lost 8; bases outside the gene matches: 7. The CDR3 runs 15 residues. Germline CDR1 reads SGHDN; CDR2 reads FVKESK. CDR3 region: CASSQDYRTGDGYTF. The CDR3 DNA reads TGTGCCAGCAGCCAAGATTATAGGACAGGGGACGGCTACACCTTC.

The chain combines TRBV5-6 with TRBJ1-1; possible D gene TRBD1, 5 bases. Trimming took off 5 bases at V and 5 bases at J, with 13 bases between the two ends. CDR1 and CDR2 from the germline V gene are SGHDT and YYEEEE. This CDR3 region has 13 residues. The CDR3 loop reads CASSGYGGTEAFF. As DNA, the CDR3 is TGTGCCAGCAGTGGGTACGGGGGTACTGAAGCTTTCTTT.

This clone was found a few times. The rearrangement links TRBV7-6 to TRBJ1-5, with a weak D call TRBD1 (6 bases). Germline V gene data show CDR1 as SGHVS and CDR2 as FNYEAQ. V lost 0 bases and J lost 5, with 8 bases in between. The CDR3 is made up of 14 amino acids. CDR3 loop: CASSLAGADQPQHF. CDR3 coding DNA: TGTGCCAGCAGCTTAGCGGGGGCCGATCAGCCCCAGCATTTT.

CDR3 residues: CASSAAGGTYNEQFF. The CDR3 DNA is TGTGCCAGCAGCGCTGCGGGAGGCACTTACAATGAGCAGTTCTTC. The chain combines TRBV6-4 with TRBJ2-1; 8 bases match TRBD2. Germline-derived CDR1 and CDR2 are MRHNA and SNTAGT. The CDR3 length is 15 residues. The V gene end was trimmed by 6 bases and the J gene end by 4 bases; junction bases not matched to a gene: 8.